This record covers a single TCR beta chain. In its sample, this clonotype was seen many times. The antigen it recognizes is unknown. Base qualities are not at hand, and no much larger clone is one base apart. For sequencing, an Illumina HiSeq 2500 was employed. TCR beta libraries were prepared by quantitative 5'-RACE with molecular barcodes. Per the original workflow: A new computational method based on a probabilistic model of VDJ rearrangement was used to identify disease-linked TCR variants. In TCRdb, the public reads were trimmed at Q25 with fastp and aligned with MiXCR, with productive beta chains retained. Rows are combined by CDR3 protein, so each entry shows the most common genes and DNA. The V and J calls here are based on TCRdb, not the publication. The sample has roughly 440,000 distinct CDR3 sequences on record, roughly 18% of them singletons. The leading ten clones occupy over 1% of the sample.

V is shortened by 5 bases, J by 6 bases, and the region joining them spans 24 bases. The CDR3 contains 16 residues, cysteine and phenylalanine counted. The CDR3 DNA has 48 bases and is translated from base 1. The germline V gene (reference sequence) gives CDR1 as DFQATT and CDR2 as SNEGSKA. This specimen belongs to a study of CD8 T cells in ankylosing spondylitis (dated by TCRdb to the late 2010s). At the level of the whole study: The study profiled T cell receptor beta repertoires in healthy donors and ankylosing spondylitis patients to find disease-linked TCR variants. Peripheral blood was sampled, and synovial fluid was also collected from ankylosing spondylitis patients. The full study cohort comprised 20 to 30 ankylosing spondylitis patients and over 95 healthy donors.

The research as a whole found: The disease-linked clones were reported to be significantly enriched in matched synovial fluid samples from ankylosing spondylitis patients. A TCR beta motif made up of several highly homologous amino acid variants appeared to be characteristic of blood from ankylosing spondylitis patients. The disease-linked clones showed a CD8+ phenotype and occurred at relatively low frequencies in peripheral blood. Some of the motif variants had been reported before in the synovial fluid and blood of reactive arthritis patients, a finding that suggests common disease-initiation mechanisms.

The V gene is TRBV20-1 and the J gene is TRBJ2-3, with TRBD1 as a weak D call on 6 bases. The specimen sequenced was blood, either unsorted or a sorted T cell fraction (not recorded which). This TCR derives from a male donor with ankylosing spondylitis. The base sequence is TGCAGTGCTTTAAGCACAGGGTTGGGGTTCGGGGATACGCAGTATTTT. It codes for CSALSTGLGFGDTQYF.